This TCR beta chain was profiled in a study of blood T cells in healthy people across ages. The second PCR ran roughly 6 to 11 cycles with a sample-barcoded 5' primer and J-beta primers. TCRdb re-called the 5' RACE reads with MiXCR, one entry per CDR3 protein. The sample lists 550,000 to 700,000 distinct CDR3 sequences, approximately 27% occurring once. Germline-derived CDR1 and CDR2 are LNHNV and YYDKDF (reference sequence). Trimming took 8 bases from V and 2 from J, leaving 12 bases between them. The CDR3 runs to 14 residues. What was sequenced was blood. The sequence was obtained from a woman in her seventies in good health. The chain recombines TRBV15 with TRBJ2-2; D not resolved. Here the CDR3 reads CATEAGHNTGELFF. The CDR3 DNA reads TGTGCCACCGAGGCAGGCCATAACACCGGGGAGCTGTTTTTT.